This TCR beta chain was found in a study of blood T cell repertoires in COVID-19. With 6 bases removed from V and 1 base from J, the gap between germline ends came to 9 bases. CDR1 is MDHEN and CDR2 is SYDVKM in the germline V gene. This CDR3 has 13 residues. Only in-frame clones appear in the TCRdb table, and some are missing; sequencing was by immunoSEQ multiplex PCR. The table records 200,000 to 250,000 clones, roughly 87% of them present only once. The sample comprised PBMCs or T cells enriched from blood (not recorded which). The genes are TRBV28 and TRBJ1-1; no definite D call. The clonotype comes from a man aged 25 to 40 who had recovered from COVID-19. As DNA, the CDR3 is TGTGCCAGCAGCCTAATCAAGAACACTGAAGCTTTCTTT. This translates into CASSLIKNTEAFF.